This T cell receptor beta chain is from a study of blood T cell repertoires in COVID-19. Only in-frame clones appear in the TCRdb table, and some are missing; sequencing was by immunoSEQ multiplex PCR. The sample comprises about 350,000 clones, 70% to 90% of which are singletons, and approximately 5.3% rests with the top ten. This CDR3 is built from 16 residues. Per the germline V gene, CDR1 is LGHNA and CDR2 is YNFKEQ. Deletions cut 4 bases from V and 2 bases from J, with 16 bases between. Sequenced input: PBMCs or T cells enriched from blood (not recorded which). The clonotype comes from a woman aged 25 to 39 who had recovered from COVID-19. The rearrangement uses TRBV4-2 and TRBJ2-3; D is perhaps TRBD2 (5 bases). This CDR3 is CASSLVPGIATDTQYF. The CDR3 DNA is TGTGCCAGCAGCCTGGTTCCGGGGATTGCCACAGATACGCAGTATTTT.